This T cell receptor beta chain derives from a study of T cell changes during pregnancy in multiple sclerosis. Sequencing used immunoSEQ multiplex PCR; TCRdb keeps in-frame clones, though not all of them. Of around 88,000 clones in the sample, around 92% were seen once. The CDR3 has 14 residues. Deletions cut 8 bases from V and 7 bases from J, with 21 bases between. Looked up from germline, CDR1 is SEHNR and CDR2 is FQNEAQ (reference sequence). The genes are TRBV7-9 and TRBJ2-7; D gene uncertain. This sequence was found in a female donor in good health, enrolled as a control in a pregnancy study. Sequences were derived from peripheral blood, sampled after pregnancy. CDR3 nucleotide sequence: TGTGCCAGCCTTTCTAATGGAGTTAAAGGAGAGCAGTACTTC. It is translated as CASLSNGVKGEQYF.